The 29 T cell receptor beta chains below were found in one sample sequenced in a study of T cell responses to AZD1222 COVID-19 vaccine. Produced via immunoSEQ multiplex PCR; TCRdb's table is partial and in-frame only. The sample lists approximately 170,000 clones, 85% to 95% occurring once. The sequences come from peripheral blood, collected on day 0 of AZD1222 vaccination. Every receptor here comes from an adult in good health.

CDR3 protein: CASSLGEVFYEQYF. In nucleotides, the CDR3 is TGTGCCAGCAGCTTGGGTGAAGTTTTCTACGAGCAGTACTTC. The V and J genes are TRBV5-8 and TRBJ2-7, with D unresolved. The CDR3 is made up of 14 amino acids. V was pared by 0 bases and J by 3 bases, with 10 bases between. CDR1 SGHTS and CDR2 YDEGEE come from the germline V gene. The full variable domain, its missing parts supplied by reference TRBV5-8 and TRBJ2-7, is EAGVTQSPTHLIKTRGQQATLRCSPISGHTSVYWYQQALGLGLQFLLWYDEGEERNRGNFPPRFSGRQFPNYSSELNVNALELEDSALYLCASSLGEVFYEQYFGPGTRLTVT.

The table lists this clone with a count of one. The chain is built from TRBV19 and TRBJ2-7, with D maybe TRBD1 (6 bases). The CDR3 extends over 18 amino acids. Trimming stripped 5 bases from V and 3 bases from J, with 26 bases between. Germline V gene data show CDR1 as LNHDA and CDR2 as SQIVND (reference sequence). The CDR3 nucleotides read TGTGCCAGTAGTCTTCGCCCACTAAGGACAGAGATGGGCTACGAGCAGTACTTC. Encoded protein: CASSLRPLRTEMGYEQYF. Supplemented by reference TRBV19 and TRBJ2-7, the full variable domain reads DGGITQSPKYLFRKEGQNVTLSCEQNLNHDAMYWYRQDPGQGLRLIYYSQIVNDFQKGDIAEGYSVSREKKESFPLTVTSAQKNPTAFYLCASSLRPLRTEMGYEQYFGPGTRLTVT.

A few counts support this clone. The chain couples TRBV5-1 to TRBJ1-1, with a tentative D call TRBD1 (5 bases). Trimming removed 1 base from V and 3 bases from J, with 13 bases in between. This CDR3 contains 15 residues. Germline V lookup: CDR1 SGHRS, CDR2 YFSETQ. The DNA of the CDR3 is TGCGCCAGCAGCTTGTATCACAGGCGGGACACTGAAGCTTTCTTT. It specifies CASSLYHRRDTEAFF.

This chain connects TRBV18 to TRBJ1-2; maybe TRBD1 (6 bases). Germline V gives CDR1 KGHSH, CDR2 LQKENI. V dropped 8 bases and J dropped 8 bases, with 18 bases sitting between them. This CDR3 comprises 13 residues. The CDR3 DNA is TGTGCCAGCCGGACAGCCCCTAACGAGGGCTACACCTTC. Amino acid sequence: CASRTAPNEGYTF.

The chain links TRBV5-5 to TRBJ1-5, with D tentatively TRBD1 (5 bases). Germline CDR1 SGHKS, CDR2 YYEKEE (reference sequence). The V gene lost 1 base and the J gene lost 0 bases, with 8 bases spanning the gap. The CDR3 sequence is 15 residues long. The chain's CDR3 is CASSLSGNSNQPQHF. The DNA of the CDR3 is TGTGCCAGCAGCTTGTCAGGGAATAGCAATCAGCCCCAGCATTTT.

This clone was counted a single time. The rearrangement uses TRBV6-5 and TRBJ1-5; no definite D call. Germline-derived CDR1 and CDR2 are MNHEY and SVGAGI. Trimming left V 6 bases short and J 4 bases short, with 10 bases between. This CDR3 has 13 amino acids. The CDR3 DNA is TGTGCCAGCAGCCGGACCCTAAATCAGCCCCAGCATTTT. As protein: CASSRTLNQPQHF.

The rearrangement uses TRBV6-1 and TRBJ1-2, with D hard to call. CDR1 is MNHNS and CDR2 is SASEGT in the germline V gene. Between the trimmed V and J ends, which lost 3 bases and 5 bases, there was a span of 13 bases. The CDR3 has 14 amino acids. The CDR3 loop is CASSDFRSGYGYTF. The DNA of the CDR3 is TGTGCCAGCAGTGATTTTCGGTCGGGTTATGGCTACACCTTC.

This clone was seen more than once but under ten times. The gene calls are TRBV7-2 and TRBJ1-3; no firm D call. This CDR3 region has 14 residues. Looked up from germline, CDR1 is SGHTA and CDR2 is FQGNSA. Trimming removed 5 bases at V and 7 bases at J, with 15 bases between. The CDR3 spells CASSPLSESNTIYF. CDR3 DNA: TGTGCCAGCAGCCCCCTCTCGGAATCCAACACCATATATTTT.

This rearrangement joins TRBV7-6 to TRBJ1-4; 7 bases fit TRBD1. The germline CDR1 and CDR2 sequences are SGHVS and FNYEAQ. There are 17 residues in the CDR3. After removal of 5 bases from V and 8 bases from J, the junction contained 17 bases not matched to a gene. CDR3 nucleotide sequence: TGTGCCAGCAGCCATATAACACAGGGGTTATCAGAAGAAAAACTGTTTTTT. Protein: CASSHITQGLSEEKLFF. Full variable domain (missing parts from reference TRBV7-6 and TRBJ1-4): GAGVSQSPRYKVTKRGQDVALRCDPISGHVSLYWYRQALGQGPEFLTYFNYEAQQDKSGLPNDRFSAERPEGSISTLTIQRTEQRDSAMYRCASSHITQGLSEEKLFFGSGTQLSVL.

The chain carries TRBV4-1 and TRBJ2-3; D not resolved. Germline values: CDR1 MGHRA, CDR2 YSYEKL. V was clipped by 6 bases and J by 5 bases, with 12 bases between them. The CDR3 is made up of 13 amino acids. The DNA of the CDR3 is TGCGCCAGCAGAGTTCGACTTCAAGATACGCAGTATTTT. Its translation is CASRVRLQDTQYF.

V and J are TRBV7-9 and TRBJ1-3; possibly TRBD1 for D (6 bases). The CDR3 extends over 16 amino acids. Germline-derived CDR1 and CDR2 are SEHNR and FQNEAQ (reference sequence). Trimming shortened V by 5 bases and J by 0 bases, and 14 bases separated the two germline ends. The CDR3 protein is CASSRLGQSSGNTIYF. The CDR3 DNA reads TGTGCCAGCAGCCGACTCGGACAGAGCTCTGGAAACACCATATATTTT.

The V gene is TRBV27, the J gene TRBJ1-2; D may be TRBD1 (6 bases). The germline V gene encodes CDR1 MNHEY and CDR2 SMNVEV (reference sequence). The CDR3 spans 14 residues. V lost 4 bases to trimming and J lost 6 bases, with 15 bases between them. CDR3 sequence (DNA): TGTGCCAGCAGTTCCCGACAGGCGGGGGATGGCTACACCTTC. Amino acid sequence: CASSSRQAGDGYTF.

CDR3 region: CASSQGSRGDSPLHF. The CDR3 nucleotides read TGTGCCAGCAGCCAAGGGTCCAGGGGGGATTCACCCCTCCACTTT. The rearrangement links TRBV3-1 (or the pseudogene TRBV3-2) to TRBJ1-6; 7 bases are shared with TRBD1. This CDR3 has 15 residues. Germline loops: CDR1 LGHDT, CDR2 YNNKEL (reference sequence). The V and J ends lost 1 base and 8 bases, in that order; junction bases with no gene match: 5.

The gene calls are TRBV5-1 and TRBJ1-4; a weak D match, TRBD1 (6 bases). The length of the CDR3 is 16 residues. V lost 0 bases to trimming and J lost 5 bases, with 14 bases between them. Germline V lookup: CDR1 SGHRS, CDR2 YFSETQ. The CDR3 here is CASSLVSDRRNEKLFF. The DNA of the CDR3 is TGCGCCAGCAGCTTGGTTAGCGACAGGAGAAATGAAAAACTGTTTTTT.

The rearrangement joins TRBV4-2 to TRBJ1-1, with 11 bases that match TRBD1. The CDR3 runs 19 residues. J was trimmed by 1 base and V by 0 bases; bases with no gene match: 10. CDR1 is LGHNA, CDR2 YNFKEQ, per germline. The CDR3 reads CASSQDRARTGGRNTEAFF. The CDR3 nucleotides are TGTGCCAGCAGCCAAGATCGGGCCCGGACAGGGGGCAGGAACACTGAAGCTTTCTTT.

This clone was seen a single time. This chain uses TRBV2 with TRBJ2-7; D possibly corresponds to TRBD1 (6 bases). The germline V gene has CDR1 SNHLY and CDR2 FYNNEI. The CDR3 covers 14 residues. Trimming cost V 3 bases and J 5 bases, with 14 bases left between them. As DNA, the CDR3 is TGTGCCAGCAGTGATTCCAGGGGACGGGACGAGCAGTACTTC. Translation gives CASSDSRGRDEQYF.

The chain carries TRBV18 and TRBJ1-2; TRBD1 is a possible D gene (6 bases). The CDR3 is 14 amino acids. The ends were cut back, 8 bases at V and 1 base at J, with 14 bases in the middle. Per the germline V gene, CDR1 is KGHSH and CDR2 is LQKENI. In DNA, the CDR3 is TGTGCCAGCGGGGGGGCAGGAGATAACTATGGCTACACCTTC. This sequence encodes CASGGAGDNYGYTF.

The genes are TRBV6-5 and TRBJ2-5; 8 bases match TRBD1. Germline trimming cut 10 bases from V and 5 bases from J; bases unmatched to any gene: 12. Per germline, CDR1 MNHEY and CDR2 SVGAGI. The CDR3 covers 14 residues. The CDR3 loop is CATTGARGRETQYF. The DNA for the CDR3 is TGTGCCACGACAGGGGCGAGGGGTCGGGAGACCCAGTACTTC.

The gene calls are TRBV7-8 and TRBJ2-7, with a tentative D call TRBD2 (6 bases). The CDR3 sequence is 15 residues long. The germline CDR1 and CDR2 sequences are SGHVS and FQNEAQ. The germline V and J ends were trimmed by 4 bases and 5 bases, with 18 bases remaining between them. The CDR3 DNA reads TGTGCCAGCAGCTCCCGACTAGAAGGGACCCACGAGCAGTACTTC. As protein: CASSSRLEGTHEQYF.

The rearrangement joins TRBV10-3 to TRBJ1-1, with D possibly TRBD1 on 6 matching bases. The CDR3 extends over 11 amino acids. Deletions cut 6 bases from V and 12 bases from J, with 14 bases between. Per the germline V gene, CDR1 is ENHRY and CDR2 is SYGVKD. CDR3 in DNA: TGTGCCATCAGGGGGGGCCAGGGCTCTTTCTTT. Protein sequence: CAIRGGQGSFF.

This clone has only a few counts. J is TRBJ2-7 and V is TRBV5-6, with 8 bases that match TRBD2. Losses at the gene ends were 3 bases for V and 5 bases for J; bases not matched to a gene: 10. In germline, CDR1 is SGHDT, CDR2 YYEEEE. This CDR3 has 15 residues. CDR3 sequence: CASSSGTRTRDEQYF. The CDR3 nucleotides are TGTGCCAGCAGCTCTGGGACTAGAACAAGAGACGAGCAGTACTTC.

V is TRBV6-5 and J is TRBJ1-5; D may be TRBD1 (6 bases). Germline CDR1 is MNHEY and CDR2 is SVGAGI. Trimming removed 7 bases at V and 2 bases at J, with 15 bases between. This CDR3 region has 15 residues. CDR3 DNA: TGTGCCAGCATCGGACAGCCCACGGGCAATCAGCCCCAGCATTTT. This encodes CASIGQPTGNQPQHF.

For the CDR3, the DNA is TGTGCCATCAGTGAGTCCTGGGCCCACCAAGGGGAGCAGTACTTC. Protein sequence: CAISESWAHQGEQYF. The V and J genes are TRBV10-3 and TRBJ2-7, with D hard to call. The CDR3 spans 15 residues. Trimming pared 0 bases from V and 7 bases from J, leaving 16 bases between. From germline, CDR1 is ENHRY and CDR2 SYGVKD.

The CDR3 DNA follows: TGTGCCATCAGTGAAGGGGCTTTAAACTCCTACGAGCAGTACTTC. As protein: CAISEGALNSYEQYF. The genes are TRBV10-3 and TRBJ2-7; tentatively, D is TRBD1 (5 bases). This CDR3 has 15 amino acids. The V and J ends lost 3 bases and 0 bases respectively, with 12 bases between them. CDR1 ENHRY and CDR2 SYGVKD come from the germline V gene.

The chain is built from TRBV5-8 and TRBJ1-2, with unresolved D. The CDR3 sequence is 12 residues long. Trimming removed 4 bases at V and 6 bases at J, with 10 bases between. CDR1 and CDR2 (germline): SGHTS, YDEGEE. The CDR3 DNA is TGTGCCAGCAGCCCCCCACGGAATGGCTACACCTTC. Its protein is CASSPPRNGYTF. Variable domain in full (rest from reference TRBV5-8 and TRBJ1-2): EAGVTQSPTHLIKTRGQQATLRCSPISGHTSVYWYQQALGLGLQFLLWYDEGEERNRGNFPPRFSGRQFPNYSSELNVNALELEDSALYLCASSPPRNGYTFGSGTRLTVV.

The chain recombines TRBV12-5 with TRBJ1-2; D is unclear. Germline CDR1 and CDR2: LGHNT and FRNRAP. V was cut by 3 bases and J by 6 bases, with 5 bases left in between. This CDR3 contains 11 residues. This CDR3 is CASGLGNGYTF. CDR3 in DNA: TGTGCTAGTGGTTTAGGAAATGGCTACACCTTC.

The J gene is TRBJ2-1, the V gene TRBV11-2; 13 positions match TRBD2. J was trimmed by 7 bases and V by 4 bases; bases with no gene match: 13. This CDR3 spans 18 amino acids. Germline V gene data show CDR1 as SGHAT and CDR2 as FQNNGV. The CDR3 loop is CASSYLRTSGSERNEQFF. CDR3 DNA: TGTGCCAGCAGCTACCTGAGGACTAGCGGGAGTGAAAGGAATGAGCAGTTCTTC.

This clone has a single count. The V call is TRBV19, the J call TRBJ2-1; TRBD2 might be the D (5 bases). Germline V gene lookup returns CDR1 LNHDA and CDR2 SQIVND (reference sequence). V lost 3 bases, J lost 6 bases, and 12 bases lay in between. The CDR3 spans 14 residues. CDR3 residues: CASSMKRTSNEQFF. CDR3 bases: TGTGCCAGTAGTATGAAGCGGACCAGCAATGAGCAGTTCTTC.

The chain couples TRBV11-2 to TRBJ2-3; 8 nucleotides agree with TRBD2. The J segment lost 2 bases and the V segment lost 4 bases, leaving 5 bases of the junction unmatched. Germline values: CDR1 SGHAT, CDR2 FQNNGV. The CDR3 runs 15 residues. The CDR3 DNA follows: TGTGCCAGCAGCTCTAGCGGGCCCTTCACAGATACGCAGTATTTT. Its protein is CASSSSGPFTDTQYF.